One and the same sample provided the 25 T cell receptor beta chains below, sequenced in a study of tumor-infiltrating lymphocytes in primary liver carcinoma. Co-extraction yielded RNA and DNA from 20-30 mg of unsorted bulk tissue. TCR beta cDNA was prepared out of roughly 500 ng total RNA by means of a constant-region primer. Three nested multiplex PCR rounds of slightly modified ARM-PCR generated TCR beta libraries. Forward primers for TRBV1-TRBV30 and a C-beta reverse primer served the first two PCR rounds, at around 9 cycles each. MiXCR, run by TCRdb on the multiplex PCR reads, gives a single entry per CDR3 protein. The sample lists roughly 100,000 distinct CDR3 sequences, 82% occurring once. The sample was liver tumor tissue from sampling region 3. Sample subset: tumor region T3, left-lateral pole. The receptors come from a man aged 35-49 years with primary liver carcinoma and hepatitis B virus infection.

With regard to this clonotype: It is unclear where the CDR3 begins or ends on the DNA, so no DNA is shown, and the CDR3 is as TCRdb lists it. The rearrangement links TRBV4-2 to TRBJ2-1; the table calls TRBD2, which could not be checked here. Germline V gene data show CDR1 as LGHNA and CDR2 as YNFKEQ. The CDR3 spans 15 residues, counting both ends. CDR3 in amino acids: CASSQVASGSNEQLF.

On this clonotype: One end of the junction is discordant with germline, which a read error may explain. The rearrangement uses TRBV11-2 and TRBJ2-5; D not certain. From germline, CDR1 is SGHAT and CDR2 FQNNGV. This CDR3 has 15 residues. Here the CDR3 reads CTSSPVGLVTETQYF. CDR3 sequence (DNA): TGTACCAGCAGCCCCGTCGGGCTAGTCACAGAGACTCAGTACTTC.

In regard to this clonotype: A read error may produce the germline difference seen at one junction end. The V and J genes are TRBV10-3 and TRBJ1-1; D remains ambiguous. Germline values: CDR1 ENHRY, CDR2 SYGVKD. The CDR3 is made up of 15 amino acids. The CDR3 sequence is CAISDQSRGVSEAFF. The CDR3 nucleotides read TGTGCCATAAGTGACCAGTCCCGGGGTGTCTCTGAAGCTTTCTTT.

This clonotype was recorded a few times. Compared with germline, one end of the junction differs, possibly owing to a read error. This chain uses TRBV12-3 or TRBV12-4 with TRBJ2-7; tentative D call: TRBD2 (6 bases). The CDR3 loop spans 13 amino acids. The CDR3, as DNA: TGTGCCAGTAGTTTAGGGGAGGCCGGGGAGCAGTACTTC. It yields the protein CASSLGEAGEQYF.

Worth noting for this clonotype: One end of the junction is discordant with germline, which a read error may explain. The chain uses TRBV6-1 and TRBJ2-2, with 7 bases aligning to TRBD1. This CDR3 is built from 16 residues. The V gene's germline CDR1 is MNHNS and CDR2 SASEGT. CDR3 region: CASSEAPVQGTGELFF. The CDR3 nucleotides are TGTGCCAGCAGTGAAGCTCCGGTACAGGGGACCGGGGAGCTGTTTTTC.

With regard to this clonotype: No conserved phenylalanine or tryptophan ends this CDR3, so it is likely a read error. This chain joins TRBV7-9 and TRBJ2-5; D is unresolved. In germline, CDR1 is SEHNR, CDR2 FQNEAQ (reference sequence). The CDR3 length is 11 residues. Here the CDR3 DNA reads TGTGCCGGCAGTCCGCAAGAGACCCAGTACATC. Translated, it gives CAGSPQETQYI.

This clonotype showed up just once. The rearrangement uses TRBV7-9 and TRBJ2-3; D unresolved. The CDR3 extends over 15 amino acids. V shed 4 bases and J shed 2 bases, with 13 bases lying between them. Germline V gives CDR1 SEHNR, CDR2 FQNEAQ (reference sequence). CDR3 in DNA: TGTGCCAGCAGCTCAGGAGTCTCTATCACAGATACGCAGTATTTT. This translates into CASSSGVSITDTQYF.

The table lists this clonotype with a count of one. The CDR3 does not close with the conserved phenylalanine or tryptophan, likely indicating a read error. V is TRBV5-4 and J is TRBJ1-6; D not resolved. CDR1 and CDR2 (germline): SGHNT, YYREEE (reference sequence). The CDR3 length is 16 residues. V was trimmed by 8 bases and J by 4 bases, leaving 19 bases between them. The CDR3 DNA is TGTGCCAGGAGCCGGTCTCTGCGCTCGTATAATTCACCCCTCCACTTA. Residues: CARSRSLRSYNSPLHL.

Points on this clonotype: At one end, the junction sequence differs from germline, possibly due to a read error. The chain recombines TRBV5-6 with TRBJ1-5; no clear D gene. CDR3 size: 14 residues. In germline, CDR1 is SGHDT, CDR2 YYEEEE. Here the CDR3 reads CASSLGRVIQPHHF. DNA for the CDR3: TGTGCCAGCAGCTTGGGGAGGGTAATTCAGCCCCATCATTTT.

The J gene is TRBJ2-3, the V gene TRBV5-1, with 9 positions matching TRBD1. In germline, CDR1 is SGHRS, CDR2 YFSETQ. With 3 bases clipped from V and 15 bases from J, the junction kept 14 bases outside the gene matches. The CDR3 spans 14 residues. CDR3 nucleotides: TGCGCCAGCAGCTCCCGGACAGGGGCAGATACGTATTATTTT. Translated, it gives CASSSRTGADTYYF.

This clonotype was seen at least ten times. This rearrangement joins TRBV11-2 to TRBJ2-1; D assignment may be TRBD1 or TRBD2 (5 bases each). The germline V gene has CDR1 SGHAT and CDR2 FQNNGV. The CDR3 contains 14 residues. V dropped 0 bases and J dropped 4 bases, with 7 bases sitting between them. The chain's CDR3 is CASSLDWGYNEQFF. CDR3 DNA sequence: TGTGCCAGCAGCTTAGATTGGGGGTACAATGAGCAGTTCTTC.

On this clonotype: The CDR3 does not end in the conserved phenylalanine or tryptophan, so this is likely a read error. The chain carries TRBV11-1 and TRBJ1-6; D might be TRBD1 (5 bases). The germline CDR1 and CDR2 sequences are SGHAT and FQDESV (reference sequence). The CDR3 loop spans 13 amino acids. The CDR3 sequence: CACSRTLISPLHY. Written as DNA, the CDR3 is TGTGCCTGCAGCCGGACACTGATTTCACCCCTCCACTAT.

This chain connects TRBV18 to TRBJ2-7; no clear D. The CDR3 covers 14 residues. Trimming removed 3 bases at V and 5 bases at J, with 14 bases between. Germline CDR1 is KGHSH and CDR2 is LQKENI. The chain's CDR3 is CASSPPRGRDEQYF. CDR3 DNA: TGTGCCAGCTCACCTCCTCGTGGGCGCGACGAGCAGTACTTC.

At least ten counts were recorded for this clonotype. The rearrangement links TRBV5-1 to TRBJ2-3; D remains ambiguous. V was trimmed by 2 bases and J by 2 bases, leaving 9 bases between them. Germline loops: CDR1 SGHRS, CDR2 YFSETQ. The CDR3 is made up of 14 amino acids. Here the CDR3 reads CASSFGHNTDTQYF. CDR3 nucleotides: TGCGCCAGCAGCTTCGGCCATAACACAGATACGCAGTATTTT.

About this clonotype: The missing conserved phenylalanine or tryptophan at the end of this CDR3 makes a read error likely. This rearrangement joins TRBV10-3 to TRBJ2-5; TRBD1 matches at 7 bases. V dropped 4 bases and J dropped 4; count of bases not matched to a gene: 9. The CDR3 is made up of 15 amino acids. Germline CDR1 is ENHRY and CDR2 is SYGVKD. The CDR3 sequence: CAISGSKGAVETQYL. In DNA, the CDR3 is TGTGCCATCAGTGGGTCTAAGGGGGCGGTAGAGACCCAGTACTTG.

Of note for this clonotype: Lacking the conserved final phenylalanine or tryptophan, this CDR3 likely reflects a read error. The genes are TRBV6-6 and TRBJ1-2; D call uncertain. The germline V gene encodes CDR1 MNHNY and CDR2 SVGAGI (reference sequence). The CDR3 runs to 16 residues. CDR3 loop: CASSYGVGVVNYCYTI. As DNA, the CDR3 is TGTGCCAGCAGTTACGGGGTCGGGGTCGTCAACTATTGCTACACCATC.

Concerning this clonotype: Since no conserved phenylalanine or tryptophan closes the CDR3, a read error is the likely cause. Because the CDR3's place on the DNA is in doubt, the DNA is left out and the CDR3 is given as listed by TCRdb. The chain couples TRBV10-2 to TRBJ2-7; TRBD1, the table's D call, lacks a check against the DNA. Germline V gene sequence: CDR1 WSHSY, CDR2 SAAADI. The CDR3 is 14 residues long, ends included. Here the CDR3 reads CASSYRGGPYEQYY.

The CDR3 DNA reads TGCAGTCCAAAGGGGGGCGCAGGTACGCAGTATTTT. It encodes CSPKGGAGTQYF. The chain employs TRBV20-1 and TRBJ2-3; the D gene could be TRBD1 or TRBD2 (6 bases each). This CDR3 contains 12 residues. Germline CDR1 reads DFQATT; CDR2 reads SNEGSKA (reference sequence). Trimming removed 8 bases from V and 8 bases from J, with 17 bases in between.

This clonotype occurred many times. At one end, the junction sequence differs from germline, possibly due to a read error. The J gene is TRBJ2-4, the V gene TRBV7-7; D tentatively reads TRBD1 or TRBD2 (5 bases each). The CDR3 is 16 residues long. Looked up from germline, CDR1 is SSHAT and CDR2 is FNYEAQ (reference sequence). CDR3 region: CASSLGPREAKNIQYF. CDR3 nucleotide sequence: TGTGCTAGCAGCTTAGGTCCCAGGGAGGCCAAAAACATTCAGTACTTC.

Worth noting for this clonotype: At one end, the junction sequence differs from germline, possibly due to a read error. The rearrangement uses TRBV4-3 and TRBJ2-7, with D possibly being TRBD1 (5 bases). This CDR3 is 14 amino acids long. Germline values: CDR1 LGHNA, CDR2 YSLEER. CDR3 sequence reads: CASSPKDNTYEQYF. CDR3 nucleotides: TGCGCCAGCAGCCCCAAGGACAACACCTATGAGCAGTACTTC.

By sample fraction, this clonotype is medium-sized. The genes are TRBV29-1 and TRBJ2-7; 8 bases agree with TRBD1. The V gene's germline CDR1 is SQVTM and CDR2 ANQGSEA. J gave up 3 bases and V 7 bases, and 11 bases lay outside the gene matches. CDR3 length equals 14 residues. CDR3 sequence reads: CSARQGSRSYEQYF. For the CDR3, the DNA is TGCAGCGCCAGACAGGGGAGTCGTAGCTACGAGCAGTACTTC.

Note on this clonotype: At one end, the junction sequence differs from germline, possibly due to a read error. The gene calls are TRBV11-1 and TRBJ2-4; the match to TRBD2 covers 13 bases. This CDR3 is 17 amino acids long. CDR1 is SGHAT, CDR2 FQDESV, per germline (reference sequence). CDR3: CACSFPGTSGTRNIQYF. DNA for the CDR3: TGTGCCTGTAGCTTTCCCGGGACTAGCGGGACCAGAAACATTCAGTACTTT.

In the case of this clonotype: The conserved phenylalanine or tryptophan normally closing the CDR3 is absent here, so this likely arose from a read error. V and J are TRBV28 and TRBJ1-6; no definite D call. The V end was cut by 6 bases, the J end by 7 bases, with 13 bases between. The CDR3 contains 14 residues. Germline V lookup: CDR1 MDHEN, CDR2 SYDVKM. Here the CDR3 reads CASSLAGLNSPLHL. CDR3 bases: TGTGCCAGCAGCTTAGCCGGGTTAAATTCACCCCTCCACCTT.

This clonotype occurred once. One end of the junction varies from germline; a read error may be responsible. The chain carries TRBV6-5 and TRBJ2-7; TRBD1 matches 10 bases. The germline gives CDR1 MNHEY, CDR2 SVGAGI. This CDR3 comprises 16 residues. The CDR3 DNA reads TGTGTCAGCAGTTCCCAACCGGGACAGGGGTCTTACGAGCAGTACTTC. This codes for CVSSSQPGQGSYEQYF.

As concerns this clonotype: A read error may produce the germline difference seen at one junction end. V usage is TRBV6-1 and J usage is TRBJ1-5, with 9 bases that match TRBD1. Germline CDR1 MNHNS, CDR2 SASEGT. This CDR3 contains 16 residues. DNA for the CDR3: TGTGCCGGCAGTGAACAGACCGGGACAGGGAATCAGCCCCAGCATTTT. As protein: CAGSEQTGTGNQPQHF.